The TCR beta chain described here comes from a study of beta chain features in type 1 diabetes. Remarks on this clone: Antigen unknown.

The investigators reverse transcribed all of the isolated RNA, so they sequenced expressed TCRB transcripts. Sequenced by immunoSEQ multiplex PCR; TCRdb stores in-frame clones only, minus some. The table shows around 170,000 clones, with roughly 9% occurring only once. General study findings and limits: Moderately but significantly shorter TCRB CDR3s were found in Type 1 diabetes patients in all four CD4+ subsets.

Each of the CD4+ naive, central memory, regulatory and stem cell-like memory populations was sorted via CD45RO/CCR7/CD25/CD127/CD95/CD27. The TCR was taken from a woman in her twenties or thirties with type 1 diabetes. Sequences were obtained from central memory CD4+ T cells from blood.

The CDR3 loop reads CASSLVGTLSGEQYF. In DNA, the CDR3 is TGTGCCAGCAGCTTGGTGGGGACTTTAAGCGGCGAGCAGTACTTC. The chain couples TRBV5-4 to TRBJ2-7; possibly TRBD2 for D (6 bases). Per germline, CDR1 SGHNT and CDR2 YYREEE (reference sequence). This CDR3 comprises 15 residues. V shed 0 bases and J shed 6 bases, with 16 bases lying between them.